The 26 T cell receptor beta chains given below trace back to one sample, sequenced in a study of blood T cell repertoires in COVID-19. The assay was immunoSEQ multiplex PCR, and TCRdb's table has in-frame clones only and misses some. Among about 220,000 clones, about 80% were seen once, and the ten largest hold around 2.7%. The specimen sequenced was peripheral blood. Receptor source: a woman aged 25-40 years who had recovered from COVID-19.

V usage is TRBV5-1 and J usage is TRBJ1-2, with 9 bases matching TRBD1. V shed 3 bases, J shed 1 base, and the junction held 7 bases outside the gene matches. The CDR3 consists of 16 residues. Germline values: CDR1 SGHRS, CDR2 YFSETQ. The CDR3 here is CASSSAGTGFNYGYTF. DNA of the CDR3: TGCGCCAGCAGCTCTGCCGGGACAGGGTTTAACTATGGCTACACCTTC. Using reference TRBV5-1 and TRBJ1-2 for the parts outside the CDR3, the full variable domain is KAGVTQTPRYLIKTRGQQVTLSCSPISGHRSVSWYQQTPGQGLQFLFEYFSETQRNKGNFPGRFSGRQFSNSRSEMNVSTLELGDSALYLCASSSAGTGFNYGYTFGSGTRLTVV.

V and J are TRBV28 and TRBJ1-3, with D uncertain. CDR1 is MDHEN and CDR2 is SYDVKM in the germline V gene. CDR3 length equals 15 residues. With 7 bases removed from V and 1 base from J, the gap between germline ends came to 14 bases. CDR3 nucleotides: TGTGCCAGCACGGTACAGTCACCTTCTGGAAACACCATATATTTT. The encoded protein is CASTVQSPSGNTIYF.

This clone came up a few times. The rearrangement links TRBV2 to TRBJ1-1, with a tentative D call TRBD1 (6 bases). The CDR3 spans 14 residues. V shed 7 bases and J shed 1 base, with 13 bases lying between them. CDR1 is SNHLY and CDR2 is FYNNEI in the germline V gene. Here the CDR3 reads CASTQGGGNTEAFF. CDR3 DNA: TGTGCCAGCACCCAAGGGGGGGGGAACACTGAAGCTTTCTTT.

The chain carries TRBV9 and TRBJ2-7; D unresolved. V lost 4 bases to trimming and J lost 2 bases, with 19 bases between them. CDR3 length: 16 amino acids. Germline V gene lookup returns CDR1 SGDLS and CDR2 YYNGEE. The CDR3 coding sequence is TGTGCCAGCAGCAACCCCCCAGACTCGTATACCTACGAGCAGTACTTC. It codes for CASSNPPDSYTYEQYF.

This chain connects TRBV7-3 to TRBJ2-2, with D tentatively TRBD2 (6 bases). The CDR3 totals 15 residues. Germline V gene sequence: CDR1 SGHTA, CDR2 FQGTGA. Trimming stripped 0 bases from V and 4 bases from J, with 9 bases between. The CDR3: CASSLTPGGTGELFF. The CDR3 DNA sequence: TGTGCCAGCAGCTTAACCCCCGGGGGCACCGGGGAGCTGTTTTTT.

The chain recombines TRBV6-5 with TRBJ2-7; 7 bases line up with TRBD1. CDR3 length: 13 residues. Germline values: CDR1 MNHEY, CDR2 SVGAGI. V was pared by 7 bases and J by 3 bases, with 6 bases of the junction left unmatched. Here the CDR3 DNA reads TGTGCCAGCAATCGACAGGGAATCTACGAGCAGTACTTC. This translates into CASNRQGIYEQYF.

The rearrangement uses TRBV5-4 and TRBJ2-3, with TRBD1 matching over 9 bases. The CDR3 sequence is 17 residues long. V gave up 0 bases and J gave up 4 bases; unmatched junction bases: 9. Germline values: CDR1 SGHNT, CDR2 YYREEE (reference sequence). The CDR3 DNA reads as TGTGCCAGCAGCTTGGCCAAGGGACAGGGTTTTGCAGATACGCAGTATTTT. Translating gives CASSLAKGQGFADTQYF.

The chain joins TRBV6-1 to TRBJ1-3; D unresolved. The V gene lost 3 bases and the J gene lost 0 bases, with 3 bases spanning the gap. The CDR3 runs to 13 residues. Germline V CDR1 and CDR2: MNHNS, SASEGT. CDR3 nucleotide sequence: TGTGCCAGCAGTGAGAGCTCTGGAAACACCATATATTTT. It translates to CASSESSGNTIYF.

The chain combines TRBV2 with TRBJ2-5; TRBD1 might be the D (5 bases). Germline CDR1 is SNHLY and CDR2 is FYNNEI. The V gene lost 6 bases and the J gene lost 5 bases, with 13 bases spanning the gap. This CDR3 is 13 amino acids long. The CDR3 here is CASRQGVRETQYF. CDR3 DNA: TGTGCCAGCAGGCAAGGGGTCCGGGAGACCCAGTACTTC.

The chain links TRBV9 to TRBJ1-2; no clear D. CDR3 length equals 15 residues. CDR1 and CDR2 from the germline V gene are SGDLS and YYNGEE. Trimming took 0 bases from V and 4 from J, leaving 13 bases between them. The CDR3 sequence: CASSVGEARSYGYTF. CDR3 nucleotide sequence: TGTGCCAGCAGCGTAGGGGAGGCGCGGAGCTATGGCTACACCTTC.

The chain recombines TRBV5-1 with TRBJ2-1; 9 bases agree with TRBD1. This CDR3 spans 15 amino acids. V lost 2 bases to trimming and J lost 5 bases; unmatched junction nucleotides: 5. Looked up from germline, CDR1 is SGHRS and CDR2 is YFSETQ. The CDR3 is CASSFLGQGDNEQFF. In DNA, the CDR3 is TGCGCCAGCAGCTTTTTGGGACAGGGAGACAATGAGCAGTTCTTC.

This chain links TRBV10-1 with TRBJ2-1, with 7 nucleotides matching TRBD2. CDR1 is WNHNN and CDR2 is SYGVQD in the germline V gene (reference sequence). The CDR3 has 15 residues. Trimming took 8 bases from V and 0 from J; bases not matched to a gene: 7. CDR3 amino acids: CASHWAGDSYNEQFF. As DNA, the CDR3 is TGCGCCAGCCACTGGGCGGGAGACTCCTACAATGAGCAGTTCTTC.

V and J are TRBV11-2 and TRBJ2-5, with a tentative D call TRBD2 (7 bases). The ends were cut back, 6 bases at V and 4 bases at J, with 18 bases in the middle. Germline CDR1 SGHAT, CDR2 FQNNGV. This CDR3 is 15 amino acids long. The CDR3 reads CASRPRGAPRETQYF. In nucleotides, the CDR3 is TGTGCCAGCAGGCCCCGGGGGGCCCCCCGAGAGACCCAGTACTTC.

The genes are TRBV30 and TRBJ2-4; 7 bases line up with TRBD1. This CDR3 has 14 amino acids. Germline CDR1 GTSNPN, CDR2 SVGIG (reference sequence). The V segment lost 1 base and the J segment 8 bases; nucleotides outside the gene matches: 8. The CDR3 spells CAWSEGRGLYIQYF. CDR3 DNA sequence: TGTGCCTGGAGTGAGGGCAGGGGGTTGTACATTCAGTACTTC.

The J gene is TRBJ2-2, the V gene TRBV6-5; TRBD1 aligns across 11 bases. V was clipped by 5 bases and J by 5 bases; unmatched bases: 4. The V gene's germline CDR1 is MNHEY and CDR2 SVGAGI. The CDR3 loop spans 15 amino acids. The CDR3 sequence: CASSRTGGWTGELFF. In nucleotides, the CDR3 is TGTGCCAGCAGTCGGACAGGGGGCTGGACCGGGGAGCTGTTTTTT.

This clone occurred once. The chain has TRBV5-1 and TRBJ2-5, with no clear D. The length of the CDR3 is 15 residues. CDR1 is SGHRS and CDR2 is YFSETQ in the germline V gene. The V end lost 4 bases, the J end lost 5 bases, and 18 bases lay between the germline ends. For the CDR3, the DNA is TGCGCCAGCAGCCCTACTAATCGAGAAGTGGAGACCCAGTACTTC. This gives the protein CASSPTNREVETQYF. Drawing the rest from reference TRBV5-1 and TRBJ2-5, the complete variable domain is KAGVTQTPRYLIKTRGQQVTLSCSPISGHRSVSWYQQTPGQGLQFLFEYFSETQRNKGNFPGRFSGRQFSNSRSEMNVSTLELGDSALYLCASSPTNREVETQYFGPGTRLLVL.

The CDR3 here is CASTNRGTDTQYF. The CDR3 nucleotides read TGCGCCAGCACCAACAGGGGAACAGATACGCAGTATTTT. This chain uses TRBV5-1 with TRBJ2-3, with TRBD1 matching over 7 bases. The CDR3 is made up of 13 amino acids. From germline, CDR1 is SGHRS and CDR2 YFSETQ. Trimming took 6 bases from V and 3 from J; bases not matched to a gene: 4. Full variable domain (missing parts from reference TRBV5-1 and TRBJ2-3): KAGVTQTPRYLIKTRGQQVTLSCSPISGHRSVSWYQQTPGQGLQFLFEYFSETQRNKGNFPGRFSGRQFSNSRSEMNVSTLELGDSALYLCASTNRGTDTQYFGPGTRLTVL.

This rearrangement joins TRBV7-3 to TRBJ2-2; 7 bases align to TRBD1. This CDR3 comprises 15 residues. Germline trimming cut 3 bases from V and 5 bases from J; bases unmatched to any gene: 6. In germline, CDR1 is SGHTA, CDR2 FQGTGA. Written as DNA, the CDR3 is TGTGCCAGCAGCTTTGACAGGGCCGGGACCGGGGAGCTGTTTTTT. Amino acid sequence: CASSFDRAGTGELFF. The whole variable domain, filled in from reference TRBV7-3 and TRBJ2-2, reads GAGVSQTPSNKVTEKGKYVELRCDPISGHTALYWYRQSLGQGPEFLIYFQGTGAADDSGLPNDRFFAVRPEGSVSTLKIQRTERGDSAVYLCASSFDRAGTGELFFGEGSRLTVL.

This clone was counted between two and nine times. The V gene is TRBV12-3 or TRBV12-4, the J gene TRBJ1-1; TRBD1 aligns across 7 bases. Trimming removed 6 bases from V and 6 bases from J; junction bases left unmatched: 7. The CDR3 totals 13 residues. The chain's CDR3 is CASRSTGPPEAFF. CDR3 in DNA: TGTGCCAGCAGGTCGACAGGGCCTCCTGAAGCTTTCTTT.

The table lists this clone with a few counts. CDR3 DNA sequence: TGTGCCAGTAGTATATGGGGGAGGGCGGCCGGGGAGCTGTTTTTT. Amino acid sequence: CASSIWGRAAGELFF. The gene calls are TRBV19 and TRBJ2-2, with 7 bases fitting TRBD2. This CDR3 is 15 amino acids long. Germline-derived CDR1 and CDR2 are LNHDA and SQIVND (reference sequence). Germline trimming cut 2 bases from V and 6 bases from J; bases unmatched to any gene: 6.

This clone has a single count. The V call is TRBV19, the J call TRBJ2-2, with a weak D call TRBD1 (6 bases). The CDR3 has 14 residues. Trimming took off 6 bases at V and 6 bases at J, with 14 bases between the two ends. Germline loops: CDR1 LNHDA, CDR2 SQIVND (reference sequence). CDR3 residues: CASRRQQGSGELFF. For the CDR3, the DNA is TGTGCCAGTAGGAGACAACAGGGTTCCGGGGAGCTGTTTTTT.

V usage is TRBV28 and J usage is TRBJ1-5; 10 nucleotides align to TRBD1. In germline, CDR1 is MDHEN, CDR2 SYDVKM. This CDR3 has 15 residues. J lost 6 bases, V lost 6 bases, and 8 bases had no gene match. The CDR3 loop is CASSSGQGQSQPQHF. Written as DNA, the CDR3 is TGTGCCAGCAGCTCGGGACAGGGGCAAAGTCAGCCCCAGCATTTT.

This chain uses TRBV30 with TRBJ2-1; TRBD2 matches 8 bases. CDR1 is GTSNPN, CDR2 SVGIG, per germline (reference sequence). J gave up 8 bases and V 2 bases, and 14 bases lay outside the gene matches. The CDR3 consists of 16 residues. CDR3 nucleotides: TGTGCCTGGAGTAGGGGGGGGAGCGGGAGTAGGGATGAGCAGTTCTTC. Its protein product is CAWSRGGSGSRDEQFF.

The J gene is TRBJ2-3, the V gene TRBV18; a possible D gene is TRBD2 (6 bases). CDR3 length equals 14 residues. Germline assignment: CDR1 KGHSH and CDR2 LQKENI. Deletions cut 3 bases from V and 0 bases from J, with 7 bases between. This CDR3 is CASSPGTSTDTQYF. CDR3 in DNA: TGTGCCAGCTCACCGGGGACTAGCACAGATACGCAGTATTTT.

The chain recombines TRBV4-1 with TRBJ2-1, with 10 nucleotides matching TRBD2. Germline CDR1 is MGHRA and CDR2 is YSYEKL. The trim removed 4 bases at V and 9 bases at J, leaving 15 bases unmatched. The CDR3 length is 17 residues. The CDR3 region has the DNA TGCGCCAGCAGCCCCCGGGCCGGTCTAGCGGGAGATAGTGAGCAGTTCTTC. The encoded protein is CASSPRAGLAGDSEQFF.

CDR3 bases: TGTGCCAGCAGTTTATTTCTGAGCGGGAGGACGGATACGCAGTATTTT. As protein: CASSLFLSGRTDTQYF. V usage is TRBV28 and J usage is TRBJ2-3; 9 bases agree with TRBD2. The CDR3 covers 16 residues. In germline, CDR1 is MDHEN, CDR2 SYDVKM. V lost 1 base to trimming and J lost 6 bases; unmatched junction nucleotides: 8.